The clone carrying this TCR beta chain was picked up one time. This sample is part of a study of OX40 agonist ivuxolimab in advanced cancers. Assay: immunoSEQ multiplex PCR; the TCRdb copy retains only in-frame clones and omits some. The sample consists of roughly 53,000 clones, roughly 83% of them appearing once. With V trimmed by 2 bases and J by 4 bases, 4 bases remained unmatched. The CDR3 covers 15 residues. Germline V gene data show CDR1 as MNHNY and CDR2 as SVGAGI (reference sequence). Material: CD4+ or CD8+ T cells sorted from blood, obtained in a trial of the OX40 agonist ivuxolimab. This sequence joins TRBV6-6 and TRBJ2-5; TRBD2 matches at 10 bases. The receptor was derived from an adult with an advanced solid tumor such as melanoma, head and neck, liver or kidney cancer. In DNA, the CDR3 is TGTGCCAGCAGTTACGAGCGGGAGGGCAGAGAGACCCAGTACTTC. It codes for CASSYEREGRETQYF.